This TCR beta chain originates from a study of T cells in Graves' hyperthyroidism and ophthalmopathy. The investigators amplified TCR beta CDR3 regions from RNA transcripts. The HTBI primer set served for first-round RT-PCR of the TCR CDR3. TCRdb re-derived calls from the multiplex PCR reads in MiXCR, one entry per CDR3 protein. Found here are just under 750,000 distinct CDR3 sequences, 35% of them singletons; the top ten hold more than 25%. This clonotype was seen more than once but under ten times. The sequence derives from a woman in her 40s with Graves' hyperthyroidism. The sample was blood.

The CDR3 coding sequence is TGTGCCAGCAGCCAAGACAGGGCCCAGTACTTC. Amino acids: CASSQDRAQYF. The chain joins TRBV3-1 to TRBJ2-5, with D possibly TRBD1 on 5 matching bases. This CDR3 comprises 11 residues. V lost 0 bases, J lost 9 bases, and 5 bases lay in between. Germline V gives CDR1 LGHDT, CDR2 YNNKEL (reference sequence).